Below are 9 T cell receptor beta chains sequenced from a single sample in a study of T-cell reconstitution after alpha-beta-depleted transplantation in children. For TCRbeta, the library was prepared with unique molecular identifiers. TCRdb re-called the PCR reads with MiXCR, one entry per CDR3 protein. The sample carries nearly 250,000 distinct CDR3 sequences, roughly 8.2% recorded once. The sequenced sample was PBMCs, mostly from graft donor cells, obtained 180 days after TCRalphabeta/CD19-depleted stem cell transplant. These TCRs come from a male patient aged 10 to 17 who had a stem cell transplant for acute lymphoblastic leukemia, so the T cells may come from the graft donor.

This clonotype showed up many times. This chain connects TRBV5-6 to TRBJ2-2; 9 positions match TRBD1. CDR1 is SGHDT and CDR2 is YYEEEE in the germline V gene. The ends lost 5 bases at V and 5 bases at J; junction bases unmatched: 10. The CDR3 has 16 amino acids. The CDR3 region is CASRRRDRAETGELFF. In nucleotides, the CDR3 is TGTGCCAGCAGGAGAAGGGACAGGGCGGAAACCGGGGAGCTGTTTTTT.

There are many counts of this clonotype. The chain couples TRBV14 to TRBJ2-4; tentatively, D is TRBD2 (6 bases). With 1 base removed from V and 6 bases from J, the gap between germline ends came to 10 bases. Looked up from germline, CDR1 is SGHDN and CDR2 is FVKESK. This CDR3 is built from 14 residues. The CDR3 region has the DNA TGTGCCAGCAGCCAAGCGGGTAGCGGAAACATTCAGTACTTC. It codes for CASSQAGSGNIQYF.

This clonotype was observed at least ten times. V is TRBV20-1 and J is TRBJ2-7, with 10 bases lining up with TRBD2. Germline V gives CDR1 DFQATT, CDR2 SNEGSKA (reference sequence). J was trimmed by 4 bases and V by 3 bases; bases with no gene match: 3. CDR3 length: 13 residues. The DNA for the CDR3 is TGCAGTGCTAGCACGACTAGCGGGTACGAGCAGTACTTC. It specifies CSASTTSGYEQYF.

Worth noting for this clonotype: This may be a read error: a much more frequent sequence differs by one nucleotide. The J gene is TRBJ2-6, the V gene TRBV10-3; D might be TRBD1 (5 bases). CDR3 size: 14 residues. CDR1 is ENHRY, CDR2 SYGVKD, per germline. CDR3 nucleotides: TGTGCCATCAAAGGCGGCTCTGGGGCCAACGTCCTGAATTTC. Its translation: CAIKGGSGANVLNF.

J is TRBJ2-2 and V is TRBV7-6; D unclear. CDR1 is SGHVS and CDR2 is FNYEAQ in the germline V gene. Trimming took off 5 bases at V and 2 bases at J, with 15 bases between the two ends. The CDR3 contains 16 residues. In DNA, the CDR3 is TGTGCCAGCAGCCCCTCGGCAGCGTTAAACACCGGGGAGCTGTTTTTT. Its protein product is CASSPSAALNTGELFF.

The sample holds many counts of this clonotype. This sequence joins TRBV5-1 and TRBJ1-1; D is unclear. The germline V gene encodes CDR1 SGHRS and CDR2 YFSETQ. Trimming cost V 0 bases and J 1 base, with 7 bases left between them. This CDR3 spans 14 amino acids. The CDR3 spells CASSLAPGNTEAFF. The CDR3 DNA is TGCGCCAGCAGCTTGGCCCCTGGGAACACTGAAGCTTTCTTT.

This clonotype was detected many times. V is TRBV5-5 and J is TRBJ1-2, with 10 bases aligning to TRBD1. Trimming removed 3 bases from V and 6 bases from J; junction bases left unmatched: 2. CDR1 is SGHKS and CDR2 is YYEKEE in the germline V gene (reference sequence). The CDR3 loop spans 13 amino acids. The CDR3 DNA reads as TGTGCCAGCAGCTCGGACAGGGGGAATGGCTACACCTTC. It codes for CASSSDRGNGYTF.

In its sample, this clonotype was seen many times. J is TRBJ1-1 and V is TRBV7-9; D may be TRBD1 (6 bases). From germline, CDR1 is SEHNR and CDR2 FQNEAQ (reference sequence). V lost 6 bases and J 11 bases, leaving 13 bases between the germline ends. The CDR3 has 11 residues. DNA for the CDR3: TGTGCCAGCAGACTTTCAGGGGAGGCTTTCTTT. Its translation is CASRLSGEAFF.

This clonotype was found many times. The chain's CDR3 is CASSPGQGRSSPLHF. For the CDR3, the DNA is TGCGCCAGCAGCCCGGGACAGGGCAGAAGTTCACCCCTCCACTTT. V is TRBV5-1 and J is TRBJ1-6, with 9 bases identical to TRBD1. CDR1 is SGHRS and CDR2 is YFSETQ in the germline V gene. This CDR3 spans 15 amino acids. The J segment lost 9 bases and the V segment lost 4 bases, leaving 8 bases of the junction unmatched.